These 8 T cell receptor beta chains share one sample of origin, sequenced in a study of regulatory T cells in long-lasting Graves disease. The time point here: persistent/refractory GD, antithyroid drugs over 5 years with positive TRAb. Preparation of the TCR library used RNA extracted from PBMCs. Sequencing libraries for TCR beta were prepared with iRepertoire HTBI primers and Arm-PCR of CDR3 regions. A single record per CDR3 protein comes from TCRdb applying MiXCR to the multiplex PCR reads. The sample includes hundreds of thousands of distinct CDR3 sequences, approximately 22% of them seen just once. This specimen was peripheral blood mononuclear cells (PBMCs), taken when the disease was refractory, from a patient treated with antithyroid drugs. The receptors stem from a female donor with Graves disease.

This clonotype was seen repeatedly, ten times or more. The chain combines TRBV7-2 with TRBJ1-1; the D is unclear. From germline, CDR1 is SGHTA and CDR2 FQGNSA. V was cut by 4 bases and J by 3 bases, with 9 bases left in between. The CDR3 runs to 13 residues. CDR3 loop: CASSSGRDTEAFF. The CDR3 region has the DNA TGTGCCAGCAGCTCCGGGAGGGACACTGAAGCTTTCTTT.

The genes are TRBV10-2 and TRBJ1-4; D not certain. This CDR3 spans 16 amino acids. With 3 bases removed from V and 0 bases from J, the gap between germline ends came to 11 bases. CDR1 and CDR2 (germline): WSHSY, SAAADI. DNA of the CDR3: TGCGCCAGCAGTGATACGGGGTTTGCAACTAATGAAAAACTGTTTTTT. Its translation is CASSDTGFATNEKLFF.

This clonotype showed up just a few times. The chain uses TRBV7-3 and TRBJ1-1; possible D gene TRBD1, 5 bases. Germline assignment: CDR1 SGHTA and CDR2 FQGTGA. This CDR3 is built from 11 residues. V gave up 11 bases and J gave up 3 bases, with 10 bases separating them. Here the CDR3 DNA reads TGTGCCCTTCCGGGGGACACTGAAGCTTTCTTT. Translating gives CALPGDTEAFF.

This clonotype was observed at least ten times. This chain joins TRBV11-2 and TRBJ2-2; 8 bases are shared with TRBD2. Per the germline V gene, CDR1 is SGHAT and CDR2 is FQNNGV. J was trimmed by 6 bases and V by 4 bases; bases with no gene match: 16. The CDR3 runs 18 residues. The CDR3 reads CASSSLKGTRVAAGELFF. The CDR3 DNA reads as TGTGCCAGCAGCTCCTTAAAAGGGACTAGGGTCGCTGCCGGGGAGCTGTTTTTT. The whole variable domain, filled in from reference TRBV11-2 and TRBJ2-2, reads EAGVAQSPRYKIIEKRQSVAFWCNPISGHATLYWYQQILGQGPKLLIQFQNNGVVDDSQLPKDRFSAERLKGVDSTLKIQPAKLEDSAVYLCASSSLKGTRVAAGELFFGEGSRLTVL.

This chain links TRBV19 with TRBJ1-1; unclear D gene. V was pared by 3 bases and J by 5 bases, with 10 bases between. CDR3 length equals 13 residues. The germline gives CDR1 LNHDA, CDR2 SQIVND (reference sequence). The chain's CDR3 is CASSIKRETEAFF. The CDR3 region has the DNA TGTGCCAGTAGTATTAAAAGGGAGACTGAAGCTTTCTTT.

This clonotype was recorded many times. The V and J genes are TRBV20-1 and TRBJ2-5; 8 nucleotides line up with TRBD2. This CDR3 has 13 amino acids. Germline V gives CDR1 DFQATT, CDR2 SNEGSKA (reference sequence). V was clipped by 5 bases and J by 7 bases; unmatched bases: 9. The DNA of the CDR3 is TGCAGTGCTGCCCCGGGACTAGGGGCGACCCAGTACTTC. This gives the protein CSAAPGLGATQYF.

This clonotype was recorded many times. V usage is TRBV19 and J usage is TRBJ2-7, with D tentatively TRBD2 (6 bases). The CDR3 length is 13 residues. Germline assignment: CDR1 LNHDA and CDR2 SQIVND (reference sequence). V lost 1 base to trimming and J lost 5 bases, with 9 bases between them. The CDR3 coding sequence is TGTGCCAGTAGTATAGGAACGGGGGACGAGCAGTACTTC. It yields the protein CASSIGTGDEQYF.

This clonotype came up once. The chain combines TRBV7-2 with TRBJ2-3; D is perhaps TRBD2 (6 bases). The length of the CDR3 is 14 residues. Germline loops: CDR1 SGHTA, CDR2 FQGNSA. With 1 base removed from V and 2 bases from J, the gap between germline ends came to 7 bases. CDR3 sequence reads: CASSLGTITDTQYF. The CDR3 bases are TGTGCCAGCAGCTTAGGGACTATCACAGATACGCAGTATTTT.